These T cell receptor beta chains were read from a single sample in a study of blood T cell repertoires in COVID-19. Produced via immunoSEQ multiplex PCR; TCRdb's table is partial and in-frame only. The table lists about 140,000 clones, around 84% of them singletons. Material: peripheral blood. The receptors here all came from a woman aged 55-70 years with acute or convalescent COVID-19. CDR3s include the opening cysteine and the closing phenylalanine or tryptophan. The D gene is left open where the match is weak. Clone size, where shown, is once, few, many, or a class for clones that have expanded.

-	TRBD2	TRBV18	TRBJ2-3	CASSPFAGDTDTQYF	TGTGCCAGCTCACCATTTGCGGGGGACACAGATACGCAGTATTTT
-	-	TRBV2	TRBJ2-1	CASSEQGGYNEQFF	TGTGCCAGCAGTGAGCAGGGGGGATACAATGAGCAGTTCTTC
once	TRBD1	TRBV7-6	TRBJ1-4	CASSLGQGKVVKLFF	TGTGCCAGCAGCTTAGGACAGGGGAAAGTAGTAAAACTGTTTTTT
once	-	TRBV5-1	TRBJ1-5	CASSLQLNQPQHF	TGCGCCAGCAGCTTGCAACTTAATCAGCCCCAGCATTTT
-	TRBD2	TRBV2	TRBJ2-1	CASSVQAGGIINYNEQFF	TGTGCCAGCAGTGTCCAAGCGGGGGGAATAATAAACTACAATGAGCAGTTCTTC
few	TRBD1	TRBV11-2	TRBJ1-1	CASSLQRQGEAFF	TGTGCCAGCAGCTTACAACGACAGGGTGAAGCTTTCTTT
-	-	TRBV10-2	TRBJ1-5	CASRRAETSNQPQHF	TGCGCCAGCAGGAGGGCAGAGACTAGCAATCAGCCCCAGCATTTT
-	-	TRBV3-1/TRBV3-2	TRBJ2-2	CASSQDLVGGTGELFF	TGTGCCAGCAGCCAAGATCTGGTAGGGGGAACCGGGGAGCTGTTTTTT
once	-	TRBV5-1	TRBJ2-1	CASSLVGRANEQFF	TGCGCCAGCAGCTTGGTGGGCAGGGCCAATGAGCAGTTCTTC
-	TRBD2	TRBV9	TRBJ2-5	CASSPGGLPLQETQYF	TGTGCCAGCAGCCCGGGGGGACTACCACTCCAAGAGACCCAGTACTTC
-	TRBD1	TRBV5-1	TRBJ1-1	CASSWGQGANTEAFF	TGCGCCAGCAGTTGGGGACAGGGGGCGAACACTGAAGCTTTCTTT
-	TRBD1	TRBV3-1/TRBV3-2	TRBJ1-4	CASSHWDRVNEKLFF	TGTGCCAGCAGCCATTGGGACAGAGTTAATGAAAAACTGTTTTTT
-	-	TRBV7-2	TRBJ2-3	CASSLRLEGRGTQYF	TGTGCCAGCAGCTTAAGGCTCGAGGGGAGGGGGACGCAGTATTTT
-	-	TRBV12-3/TRBV12-4	TRBJ2-1	CASRSPHGGEQFF	TGTGCCAGCAGATCCCCGCATGGAGGCGAGCAGTTCTTC
-	TRBD1	TRBV4-1	TRBJ2-1	CASSRETGAPPYNEQFF	TGCGCCAGCAGCCGGGAGACAGGGGCCCCTCCGTACAATGAGCAGTTCTTC
-	-	TRBV14	TRBJ2-1	CASSQVPATVEFF	TGTGCCAGCAGCCAAGTTCCAGCTACAGTGGAGTTCTTC
-	-	TRBV11-3	TRBJ2-4	CASSLVGQGAAKNIQYF	TGTGCCAGCAGCTTAGTTGGGCAGGGCGCAGCCAAAAACATTCAGTACTTC
once	-	TRBV2	TRBJ1-6	CASRLQETLHF	TGTGCCAGCAGGTTACAGGAGACCCTCCACTTT
once	TRBD1	TRBV11-3	TRBJ1-2	CASSPWDRGQDYGYTF	TGTGCCAGCAGCCCCTGGGACAGGGGGCAAGACTATGGCTACACCTTC
few	-	TRBV7-9	TRBJ2-1	CASRHQGDNEQFF	TGTGCCAGCAGACACCAGGGTGACAATGAGCAGTTCTTC
-	TRBD2	TRBV5-6	TRBJ2-7	CASSFRTSGGASVGYEQYF	TGTGCCAGCAGCTTCCGGACTAGCGGGGGGGCCTCAGTTGGGTACGAGCAGTACTTC
-	TRBD1	TRBV5-1	TRBJ2-2	CASRRTGDTGELFF	TGCGCCAGCAGACGGACAGGGGACACCGGGGAGCTGTTTTTT
-	-	TRBV5-1	TRBJ2-2	CASSLFLAGNTGELFF	TGCGCCAGCAGCTTGTTTCTGGCAGGGAACACCGGGGAGCTGTTTTTT
-	TRBD2	TRBV4-1	TRBJ2-3	CASSLIVAGGTDTQYF	TGCGCCAGCAGTCTAATCGTGGCGGGGGGTACAGATACGCAGTATTTT
-	TRBD1	TRBV10-1	TRBJ2-7	CASSESGQGAHEQYF	TGCGCCAGCAGTGAGTCGGGACAGGGGGCCCACGAGCAGTACTTC
few	-	TRBV12-5	TRBJ1-3	CASEATGATGNTIYF	TGTGCTAGTGAGGCGACGGGAGCCACTGGAAACACCATATATTTT
-	TRBD2	TRBV7-9	TRBJ2-7	CASSTHSSGGREQYF	TGTGCCAGCAGCACCCACTCTTCGGGGGGGAGGGAGCAGTACTTC
few	-	TRBV11-2	TRBJ1-2	CASSSDRGYGYTF	TGTGCCAGCAGCTCCGACAGAGGCTATGGCTACACCTTC
-	TRBD1	TRBV5-4	TRBJ1-2	CASSLRGQGQGGYTF	TGTGCCAGCAGCTTGAGAGGACAGGGGCAGGGTGGCTACACCTTC